Shown below are 23 T cell receptor beta chains from a single sample sequenced in a study of T-cell memory formation after mild COVID-19. TCRdb redid the calling of the 5' RACE reads with MiXCR, one entry per CDR3 protein. Among around 420,000 distinct CDR3 sequences listed, approximately 25% were seen once. Sequencing input: PBMCs or a T cell subset sorted from them (not recorded which). Receptor source: an adult woman who had mild COVID-19 (a few samples of this study predate the infection). Cell type and time point are not known.

This chain links TRBV30 with TRBJ1-2; TRBD1 agrees at 7 bases. Losses at the gene ends were 5 bases for V and 2 bases for J; bases not matched to a gene: 2. Germline V gene data show CDR1 as GTSNPN and CDR2 as SVGIG (reference sequence). CDR3 length equals 12 residues. The CDR3 reads CAWATGNYGYTF. CDR3 bases: TGTGCCTGGGCGACAGGGAACTATGGCTACACCTTC.

This chain uses TRBV2 with TRBJ2-1; 12 bases match TRBD2. In germline, CDR1 is SNHLY, CDR2 FYNNEI. Trimming removed 6 bases from V and 7 bases from J; junction bases left unmatched: 7. The CDR3 is 15 amino acids. CDR3 DNA sequence: TGTGCCAGCAGAGAGACTAGCGGGAGTCGGAATGAGCAGTTCTTC. Protein product: CASRETSGSRNEQFF.

This clonotype appeared many times. The chain couples TRBV25-1 to TRBJ2-6, with TRBD1 identical over 8 bases. The germline V gene encodes CDR1 MGHDK and CDR2 SYGVNS. The CDR3 is 17 amino acids. V was clipped by 3 bases and J by 1 base; unmatched bases: 5. This chain's CDR3 is CASSEAGGESGANVLTF. Written as DNA, the CDR3 is TGTGCCAGCAGTGAGGCAGGGGGCGAATCTGGGGCCAACGTCCTGACTTTC.

The chain recombines TRBV12-3 or TRBV12-4 with TRBJ1-1; D is unresolved. Trimming took 10 bases from V and 1 from J, leaving 7 bases between them. The CDR3 has 11 residues. In nucleotides, the CDR3 is TGTGCCACCTCGAAGAACACTGAAGCTTTCTTT. It is translated as CATSKNTEAFF.

V is TRBV6-2 or TRBV6-3 and J is TRBJ1-5, with a possible D match to TRBD1 (5 bases). Trimming cost V 9 bases and J 2 bases, with 14 bases left between them. Germline V gene lookup returns CDR1 MNHEY and CDR2 SVGEGT. The CDR3 is made up of 14 amino acids. The CDR3 region has the DNA TGTGCCAGTAACAGGAGGACTCGCAATCAGCCCCAGCATTTT. It yields the protein CASNRRTRNQPQHF.

This rearrangement joins TRBV11-2 to TRBJ2-2; D may correspond to TRBD1 or TRBD2 (5 bases each). The germline V gene has CDR1 SGHAT and CDR2 FQNNGV. The CDR3 consists of 15 residues. Trimming removed 5 bases from V and 5 bases from J, with 15 bases in between. The CDR3 protein is CASSKPGRKTGELFF. Here the CDR3 DNA reads TGTGCCAGCAGCAAGCCGGGGCGAAAAACCGGGGAGCTGTTTTTT.

This chain connects TRBV20-1 to TRBJ2-2; D is perhaps TRBD1 (6 bases). V shed 1 base and J shed 3 bases, with 12 bases lying between them. The germline V gene has CDR1 DFQATT and CDR2 SNEGSKA (reference sequence). The CDR3 is 15 residues long. The DNA of the CDR3 is TGCAGTGCTAGAGGAAGGGGGTACCACACCGGGGAGCTGTTTTTT. Its protein is CSARGRGYHTGELFF.

The V and J genes are TRBV15 and TRBJ2-7; TRBD1 agrees at 7 bases. Germline V lookup: CDR1 LNHNV, CDR2 YYDKDF (reference sequence). V was clipped by 8 bases and J by 5 bases; unmatched bases: 9. There are 13 residues in the CDR3. In DNA, the CDR3 is TGTGCCACCGCCAGGACAGGATACCACGAGCAGTACTTC. Protein product: CATARTGYHEQYF.

This clonotype appeared a few times. This chain joins TRBV5-5 and TRBJ2-4; D is undetermined. The CDR3 runs to 15 residues. V was pared by 0 bases and J by 7 bases, with 14 bases between. Germline values: CDR1 SGHKS, CDR2 YYEKEE (reference sequence). The CDR3 is CASSLAVGQVNIQYF. Written as DNA, the CDR3 is TGTGCCAGCAGCTTGGCCGTAGGGCAGGTTAACATTCAGTACTTC.

This chain links TRBV19 with TRBJ1-1, with no clear D. Germline V gene sequence: CDR1 LNHDA, CDR2 SQIVND (reference sequence). The germline V and J ends were trimmed by 8 bases and 4 bases, with 11 bases remaining between them. This CDR3 spans 12 amino acids. For the CDR3, the DNA is TGTGCCAGTCGAATTTGGGGCACTGAAGCTTTCTTT. It translates to CASRIWGTEAFF.

This clonotype was observed a handful of times. This chain uses TRBV9 with TRBJ2-7, with D unclear. CDR3 length: 15 amino acids. The germline V gene encodes CDR1 SGDLS and CDR2 YYNGEE. V lost 3 bases, J lost 0 bases, and 13 bases lay in between. The CDR3: CASSAWTASSYEQYF. As DNA, the CDR3 is TGTGCCAGCAGCGCGTGGACCGCGAGCTCCTACGAGCAGTACTTC.

The chain carries TRBV12-3 or TRBV12-4 and TRBJ2-7; D is perhaps TRBD1 (5 bases). This CDR3 spans 16 amino acids. V lost 6 bases and J lost 2, with 20 bases in between. The CDR3 nucleotides are TGTGCCAGCAGCTCGGACAAGTTAATCTCTACCTACGAGCAGTACTTC. Protein product: CASSSDKLISTYEQYF.

This chain uses TRBV30 with TRBJ2-3; 9 nucleotides match TRBD2. V was clipped by 1 base and J by 2 bases; unmatched bases: 4. Germline V lookup: CDR1 GTSNPN, CDR2 SVGIG (reference sequence). CDR3 length: 15 residues. CDR3 region: CAWSGLAEFTDTQYF. The CDR3, as DNA: TGTGCCTGGAGTGGACTAGCGGAGTTCACAGATACGCAGTATTTT.

This clonotype was seen ten or more times. The chain couples TRBV3-1 to TRBJ2-7, with D possibly matching TRBD1 (5 bases). This CDR3 comprises 13 residues. Germline V CDR1 and CDR2: LGHDT, YNNKEL (reference sequence). V gave up 4 bases and J gave up 5 bases, with 12 bases separating them. The CDR3 region has the DNA TGTGCCAGCAGCCGCCTACAGGTAAACGAGCAGTACTTC. It is translated as CASSRLQVNEQYF.

The chain uses TRBV4-1 and TRBJ2-3, with TRBD2 matching 8 bases. Germline values: CDR1 MGHRA, CDR2 YSYEKL. The length of the CDR3 is 16 residues. V lost 4 bases, J lost 1 base, and 7 bases stayed unmatched. The CDR3 nucleotides are TGCGCCAGCAGCCCGGGAGGTAGCGGGGGCACAGATACGCAGTATTTT. It codes for CASSPGGSGGTDTQYF.

In this sample, this clonotype turned up a few times. DNA for the CDR3: TGCGCCAGCAGCCAAGTGGGGGGGGCCGGGCGAGACATTCAGTACTTC. Protein: CASSQVGGAGRDIQYF. The rearrangement joins TRBV4-1 to TRBJ2-4, with D possibly TRBD2 on 7 matching bases. This CDR3 has 16 residues. V was pared by 1 base and J by 8 bases, with 18 bases between. Germline CDR1 and CDR2: MGHRA and YSYEKL.

This sequence joins TRBV12-3 or TRBV12-4 and TRBJ1-1; no reliable D call. Trimming pared 4 bases from V and 5 bases from J, leaving 14 bases between. CDR3 length: 14 residues. The CDR3 nucleotides are TGTGCCAGCAGTTGGGCCGGGCGAGGGACTGAAGCTTTCTTT. Translation: CASSWAGRGTEAFF.

The V call is TRBV20-1, the J call TRBJ2-7, with unresolved D. Germline loops: CDR1 DFQATT, CDR2 SNEGSKA (reference sequence). Trimming took off 0 bases at V and 2 bases at J, with 14 bases between the two ends. The CDR3 is made up of 15 amino acids. This CDR3 is CSARDQRKAPYEQYF. In DNA, the CDR3 is TGCAGTGCTAGAGATCAACGTAAGGCCCCCTACGAGCAGTACTTC.

The chain carries TRBV18 and TRBJ1-2, with D unresolved. This CDR3 contains 13 residues. Germline lookup yields CDR1 KGHSH and CDR2 LQKENI. V lost 2 bases and J lost 6, with 10 bases in between. As DNA, the CDR3 is TGTGCCAGCTCACCAGACCTGTCGGATGGCTACACCTTC. Amino acid sequence: CASSPDLSDGYTF.

The table lists this clonotype with many counts. The rearrangement uses TRBV5-6 and TRBJ2-5, with D possibly matching TRBD2 (6 bases). The CDR3 spans 15 residues. Per the germline V gene, CDR1 is SGHDT and CDR2 is YYEEEE. V gave up 1 base and J gave up 5 bases, with 15 bases separating them. The CDR3 DNA reads TGTGCCAGCAGCTTGTTGTCCGGGGGTCAGGAGACCCAGTACTTC. Protein product: CASSLLSGGQETQYF.

The chain employs TRBV7-2 and TRBJ1-1; possibly TRBD1 for D (5 bases). The CDR3 has 15 amino acids. Germline CDR1 SGHTA, CDR2 FQGNSA. V shed 5 bases and J shed 4 bases, with 17 bases lying between them. CDR3 bases: TGTGCCAGCAGCGGGGGAAGGGGCCGGGCCACTGAAGCTTTCTTT. It translates to CASSGGRGRATEAFF.

This clonotype turned up a few times. This chain links TRBV7-9 with TRBJ1-2; D uncertain. The ends were cut back, 5 bases at V and 6 bases at J, with 13 bases in the middle. Germline lookup yields CDR1 SEHNR and CDR2 FQNEAQ (reference sequence). The CDR3 extends over 13 amino acids. The CDR3 nucleotides are TGTGCCAGCAGCCCCGCCGGACGGAATGGCTACACCTTC. Its protein product is CASSPAGRNGYTF.

This clonotype was picked up a small number of times. The chain combines TRBV6-5 with TRBJ2-7, with 14 nucleotides matching TRBD2. Germline V lookup: CDR1 MNHEY, CDR2 SVGAGI. The CDR3 extends over 15 amino acids. J lost 7 bases, V lost 5 bases, and 7 bases had no gene match. This chain's CDR3 is CASSPRLAGGREQYF. In nucleotides, the CDR3 is TGTGCCAGCAGTCCACGACTAGCGGGAGGGAGGGAGCAGTACTTC.